This T cell receptor (beta chain) was documented in a study of cytomegalovirus exposure and HLA in healthy donors. CDR1 and CDR2 from the germline V gene are PRHDT and FYEKMQ (reference sequence). V lost 5 bases and J lost 1; bases outside the gene matches: 6. This CDR3 has 15 amino acids. Details on this clone: Its antigen remains unknown.

Notes on the study in general: Many donors carried some public TCRs, although rarity characterized most TCR sequences. A later analysis linked a missense DCLRE1C variant to TCR beta V- and J-gene trimming.

Primers: 60 Vbeta forward and 13 Jbeta reverse. Some clones are missing from TCRdb's copy, which holds only in-frame ones; the method was immunoSEQ multiplex PCR. Here the sample spans roughly 80,000 clones, 60% to 85% being singletons. This receptor was identified in a male donor in good health and CMV-seronegative. Sequencing was carried out using PBMCs. The chain is built from TRBV13 and TRBJ1-1, with 8 bases aligning to TRBD1. The CDR3 DNA reads TGTGCCAGCAGCCCCCGGACAGGGCGGAACACTGAAGCTTTCTTT. The encoded protein is CASSPRTGRNTEAFF.